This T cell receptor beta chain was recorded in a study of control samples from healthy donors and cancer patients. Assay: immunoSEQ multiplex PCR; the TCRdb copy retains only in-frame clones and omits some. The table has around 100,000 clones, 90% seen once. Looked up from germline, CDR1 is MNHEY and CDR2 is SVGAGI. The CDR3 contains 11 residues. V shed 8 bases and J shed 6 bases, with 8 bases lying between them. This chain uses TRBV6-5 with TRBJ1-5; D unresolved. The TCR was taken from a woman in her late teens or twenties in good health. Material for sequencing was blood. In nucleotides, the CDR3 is TGTGCCAGCGAGAGAGGTCAGCCCCAGCATTTT. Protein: CASERGQPQHF.